Sequencing of this T cell receptor (beta chain) was carried out in a study of CD8 T cells in ankylosing spondylitis. This clonotype came up many times. Using its own MiXCR run on the 5' RACE reads, TCRdb lists one record per CDR3 protein. The sample has some 130,000 distinct CDR3 sequences; 7.3% are singletons. The sequence was obtained from a female donor with ankylosing spondylitis or in good health (not recorded which). Source material: blood, either unsorted or a sorted T cell fraction (not recorded which).

The CDR3 region has the DNA TGTGCCAGCAGCCGTGGGTCGCCTAGCAATCAGCCCCAGCATTTT. Its translation: CASSRGSPSNQPQHF. V usage is TRBV6-2 or TRBV6-3 and J usage is TRBJ1-5, with D uncertain. Germline CDR1 reads MNHEY; CDR2 reads SVGEGT. V was cut by 6 bases and J by 0 bases, with 12 bases left in between. The CDR3 sequence is 15 residues long.